This T cell receptor beta chain was captured by sequencing in a study of T cells expressing NK-cell markers. Study-level results: Researchers report these clonotypes also headed the CD3+CD56-NKG2C+ fraction in a few donors.

Per germline, CDR1 SEHNR and CDR2 FQNEAQ (reference sequence). CDR3 length: 20 amino acids. About this clonotype: Its specificity is not known.

TCRdb reprocessed the 5' RACE reads; each CDR3 protein has one entry and no DNA is given. Its clone listing holds 300,000 to 500,000 distinct CDR3 sequences. The sequenced material came from blood T cells: a sorted CD56 or NKG2C T cell subset, CD4+ or CD8+ T cells, or bulk PBMC T cells (not recorded which). The genes are TRBV7-9 and TRBJ2-1; absent DNA, TCRdb's TRBD2 call cannot be checked. This clonotype was sampled from a woman in her 50s in good health. This CDR3 reads CASSPLGGGTSGTFYNEQFF.